This is a list of T cell receptor beta chains from one sample in a study of cytomegalovirus exposure and HLA in healthy donors. Only in-frame clones appear in the TCRdb table, and some are missing; sequencing was by immunoSEQ multiplex PCR. The sample holds around 100,000 clones, about 70% seen once. The specimen was PBMCs. The receptors stem from a woman in her twenties or thirties in good health and CMV-seronegative. CDR3s include the opening cysteine and the closing phenylalanine or tryptophan. A D gene is named only where the DNA matches it firmly. Not all rows give a size; the values are once, few, many and, for expanded clones, a class.

j_call: TRBJ2-3
clone_size: -
d_call: TRBD2
v_call: TRBV6-5
cdr3_aa: CASSYSTSGSTDTQYF
cdr3_nt: TGTGCCAGCAGTTACTCGACTAGCGGGAGCACAGATACGCAGTATTTT

j_call: TRBJ1-1
clone_size: -
d_call: -
v_call: TRBV2
cdr3_aa: CASSEGEWNTEAFF
cdr3_nt: TGTGCCAGCAGTGAAGGGGAGTGGAACACTGAAGCTTTCTTT

j_call: TRBJ2-1
clone_size: -
d_call: -
v_call: TRBV7-9
cdr3_aa: CASSPTSGEQFF
cdr3_nt: TGTGCCAGCAGCCCCACCAGCGGGGAGCAGTTCTTC

j_call: TRBJ1-5
clone_size: -
d_call: TRBD1
v_call: TRBV9
cdr3_aa: CASSPSHEGANQPQHF
cdr3_nt: TGTGCCAGCAGCCCATCCCACGAGGGGGCCAACCAGCCCCAGCATTTT

j_call: TRBJ2-5
clone_size: -
d_call: -
v_call: TRBV7-9
cdr3_aa: CASSRDGETQYF
cdr3_nt: TGTGCCAGCAGTCGGGATGGGGAGACCCAGTACTTC

j_call: TRBJ2-7
clone_size: -
d_call: TRBD2
v_call: TRBV4-1
cdr3_aa: CASSHSERGPPYEQYF
cdr3_nt: TGCGCCAGCAGCCATTCTGAGCGGGGTCCCCCCTACGAGCAGTACTTC

j_call: TRBJ1-4
clone_size: -
d_call: -
v_call: TRBV5-5
cdr3_aa: CASSSHGAGVESEKLFF
cdr3_nt: TGTGCCAGCAGCTCACATGGGGCAGGGGTGGAGAGTGAAAAACTGTTTTTT

j_call: TRBJ2-7
clone_size: -
d_call: -
v_call: TRBV5-5
cdr3_aa: CASSFRAFGEQYF
cdr3_nt: TGTGCCAGCAGCTTCAGGGCTTTCGGAGAGCAGTACTTC

j_call: TRBJ1-2
clone_size: -
d_call: TRBD1
v_call: TRBV7-9
cdr3_aa: CASSYGQGYGYTF
cdr3_nt: TGTGCCAGCAGCTATGGACAGGGGTATGGCTACACCTTC

j_call: TRBJ1-2
clone_size: -
d_call: -
v_call: TRBV11-3
cdr3_aa: CASSLDKFYGYTF
cdr3_nt: TGTGCCAGCAGCTTAGACAAATTCTATGGCTACACCTTC

j_call: TRBJ1-4
clone_size: -
d_call: -
v_call: TRBV7-9
cdr3_aa: CASSPGRGSNEKLFF
cdr3_nt: TGTGCCAGCAGCCCCGGACGGGGGTCTAATGAAAAACTGTTTTTT

j_call: TRBJ1-3
clone_size: few
d_call: -
v_call: TRBV5-1
cdr3_aa: CASSLTYSGNTIYF
cdr3_nt: TGCGCCAGCAGCTTAACCTACTCTGGAAACACCATATATTTT

j_call: TRBJ1-6
clone_size: -
d_call: -
v_call: TRBV7-3
cdr3_aa: CASSFSSAGNSPLHF
cdr3_nt: TGTGCCAGCAGCTTTTCCTCGGCGGGGAACTCACCCCTCCACTTT

j_call: TRBJ1-1
clone_size: few
d_call: -
v_call: TRBV25-1
cdr3_aa: CASSEWEGRGTEAFF
cdr3_nt: TGTGCCAGCAGTGAATGGGAGGGTCGGGGGACTGAAGCTTTCTTT

j_call: TRBJ1-2
clone_size: -
d_call: -
v_call: TRBV4-1
cdr3_aa: CASSQESSGAPYGYTF
cdr3_nt: TGCGCCAGCAGCCAAGAAAGCTCAGGGGCCCCCTATGGCTACACCTTC

j_call: TRBJ1-2
clone_size: -
d_call: -
v_call: TRBV25-1
cdr3_aa: CASSPPEGYGYTF
cdr3_nt: TGTGCCAGCAGCCCTCCGGAGGGCTATGGCTACACCTTC

j_call: TRBJ2-1
clone_size: -
d_call: -
v_call: TRBV19
cdr3_aa: CASSRQRNNEQFF
cdr3_nt: TGTGCCAGTAGTAGGCAACGAAACAATGAGCAGTTCTTC

j_call: TRBJ1-5
clone_size: few
d_call: TRBD1
v_call: TRBV30
cdr3_aa: CAWSTRQGTPNQPQHF
cdr3_nt: TGTGCCTGGAGCACTAGACAGGGAACCCCTAATCAGCCCCAGCATTTT

j_call: TRBJ2-7
clone_size: -
d_call: TRBD1
v_call: TRBV4-1
cdr3_aa: CASSLLPSQDRDYEQYF
cdr3_nt: TGCGCCAGCAGCCTTTTACCGTCCCAGGACAGGGACTACGAGCAGTACTTC

j_call: TRBJ1-5
clone_size: -
d_call: TRBD1
v_call: TRBV5-6
cdr3_aa: CASSLDGQGRSDQPQHF
cdr3_nt: TGTGCCAGCAGCTTGGATGGACAGGGCCGGTCGGATCAGCCCCAGCATTTT

j_call: TRBJ2-7
clone_size: -
d_call: -
v_call: TRBV4-3
cdr3_aa: CASSQDLSAGLTIYEQYF
cdr3_nt: TGCGCCAGCAGCCAAGATTTGTCGGCAGGCCTTACGATCTACGAGCAGTACTTC

j_call: TRBJ1-1
clone_size: -
d_call: TRBD1
v_call: TRBV5-1
cdr3_aa: CASSKQLGQTNTEAFF
cdr3_nt: TGCGCCAGCAGCAAACAATTGGGACAGACGAACACTGAAGCTTTCTTT

j_call: TRBJ2-1
clone_size: -
d_call: -
v_call: TRBV27
cdr3_aa: CASSLAVSYNEQFF
cdr3_nt: TGTGCCAGCAGTTTAGCGGTTTCATACAATGAGCAGTTCTTC

j_call: TRBJ2-1
clone_size: -
d_call: TRBD2
v_call: TRBV19
cdr3_aa: CASSIDEREYNEQFF
cdr3_nt: TGTGCCAGTAGTATAGACGAGCGGGAGTACAATGAGCAGTTCTTC

j_call: TRBJ1-6
clone_size: -
d_call: -
v_call: TRBV30
cdr3_aa: CASDVGGSYNSPLHF
cdr3_nt: TGTGCCTCCGACGTCGGGGGCTCCTATAATTCACCCCTCCACTTT

j_call: TRBJ2-7
clone_size: few
d_call: TRBD1
v_call: TRBV5-1
cdr3_aa: CASSANTLGQLAYEQYF
cdr3_nt: TGCGCCAGCAGCGCTAATACGTTGGGACAGCTGGCCTACGAGCAGTACTTC

j_call: TRBJ1-4
clone_size: once
d_call: -
v_call: TRBV7-2
cdr3_aa: CASSLTTLERPTNEKLFF
cdr3_nt: TGTGCCAGCAGCTTAACAACACTAGAACGCCCAACTAATGAAAAACTGTTTTTT

j_call: TRBJ1-2
clone_size: -
d_call: -
v_call: TRBV6-1
cdr3_aa: CASSRGDGGYGYTF
cdr3_nt: TGTGCCAGCAGTCGGGGGGACGGAGGCTATGGCTACACCTTC

j_call: TRBJ1-1
clone_size: -
d_call: -
v_call: TRBV27
cdr3_aa: CASSPPSGGTEAFF
cdr3_nt: TGTGCCAGCAGTCCGCCCTCGGGGGGCACTGAAGCTTTCTTT